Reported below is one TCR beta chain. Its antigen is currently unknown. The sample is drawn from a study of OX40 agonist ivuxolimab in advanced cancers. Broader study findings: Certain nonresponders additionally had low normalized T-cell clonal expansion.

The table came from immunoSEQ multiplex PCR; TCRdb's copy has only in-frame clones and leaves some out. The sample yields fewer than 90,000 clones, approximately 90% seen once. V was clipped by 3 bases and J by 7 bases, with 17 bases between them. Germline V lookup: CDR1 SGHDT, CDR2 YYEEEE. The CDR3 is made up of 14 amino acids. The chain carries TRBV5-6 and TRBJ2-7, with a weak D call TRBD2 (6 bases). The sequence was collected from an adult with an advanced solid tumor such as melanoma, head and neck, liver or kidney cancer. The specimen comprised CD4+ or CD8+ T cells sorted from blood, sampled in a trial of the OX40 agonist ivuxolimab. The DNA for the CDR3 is TGTGCCAGCAGCTCACTAGCTGACTACGAGGAGCAGTACTTC. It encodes CASSSLADYEEQYF.